The 15 T cell receptor beta chains listed next were all sequenced from one sample in a study of blood T cell repertoires in COVID-19. Assay used: immunoSEQ multiplex PCR; TCRdb lists only in-frame clones, some missing. The sample lists some 200,000 clones, about nine tenths seen once, with around 7% in the top ten. Sequenced material: PBMCs or T cells enriched from blood (not recorded which). The receptors were gathered from a man younger than 40 in a cohort exposed to, infected with or recovered from COVID-19 (not recorded which).

The chain combines TRBV20-1 with TRBJ2-1; possible D gene TRBD1, 5 bases. V lost 0 bases, J lost 14 bases, and 11 bases lay in between. Germline CDR1 DFQATT, CDR2 SNEGSKA (reference sequence). CDR3 length equals 11 residues. The CDR3 DNA sequence: TGCAGTGCTAGAGATCCCCCACAGGAGTTCTTC. It yields the protein CSARDPPQEFF.

This chain links TRBV28 with TRBJ2-3; maybe TRBD1 (5 bases). Germline V gene sequence: CDR1 MDHEN, CDR2 SYDVKM. The CDR3 is made up of 16 amino acids. Trimming pared 2 bases from V and 1 base from J, leaving 13 bases between. The CDR3 nucleotides are TGTGCCAGCAGTTTACTCGCAGGGCTAGGCACAGATACGCAGTATTTT. Translated: CASSLLAGLGTDTQYF.

This chain links TRBV18 with TRBJ2-3, with 13 bases matching TRBD2. The CDR3 has 16 amino acids. The ends lost 3 bases at V and 4 bases at J; junction bases unmatched: 4. Germline values: CDR1 KGHSH, CDR2 LQKENI. DNA for the CDR3: TGTGCCAGCTCACCTCGGACTAGCGGGGGTCCAGATACGCAGTATTTT. Its translation: CASSPRTSGGPDTQYF.

This chain links TRBV28 with TRBJ2-1; D is unresolved. V was cut by 3 bases and J by 9 bases, with 18 bases left in between. This CDR3 has 15 amino acids. Germline assignment: CDR1 MDHEN and CDR2 SYDVKM. The CDR3 region has the DNA TGTGCCAGCAGTTTGTCTGGAGCCCTTTACGGTGAGCAGTTCTTC. Encoded protein: CASSLSGALYGEQFF.

This chain uses TRBV28 with TRBJ1-6; unclear D gene. The ends were cut back, 3 bases at V and 0 bases at J, with 9 bases in the middle. The CDR3 runs to 16 residues. The germline CDR1 and CDR2 sequences are MDHEN and SYDVKM. The CDR3 region has the DNA TGTGCCAGCAGTTTTTTAAGGAGCTCCTATAATTCACCCCTCCACTTT. It translates to CASSFLRSSYNSPLHF.

DNA for the CDR3: TGTGCCAGCAGCTTAAGAGTATATAGCAATCAGCCCCAGCATTTT. This encodes CASSLRVYSNQPQHF. V and J are TRBV7-8 and TRBJ1-5; D ambiguous. CDR3 length: 15 amino acids. The germline CDR1 and CDR2 sequences are SGHVS and FQNEAQ. V lost 2 bases, J lost 0 bases, and 8 bases lay in between.

This clone was found once. This chain links TRBV9 with TRBJ2-1; TRBD2 agrees at 15 bases. This CDR3 spans 19 amino acids. From germline, CDR1 is SGDLS and CDR2 YYNGEE. V shed 7 bases, J shed 2 bases, and the junction held 13 bases outside the gene matches. The CDR3 is CASAQPGTSGRRPYNEQFF. CDR3 coding DNA: TGTGCCAGCGCCCAACCCGGGACTAGCGGGAGGAGGCCCTACAATGAGCAGTTCTTC.

This clone was counted between two and nine times. The chain joins TRBV27 to TRBJ2-1, with D hard to call. The V and J ends lost 6 bases and 7 bases respectively, with 22 bases between them. CDR1 is MNHEY, CDR2 SMNVEV, per germline (reference sequence). The CDR3 consists of 16 residues. CDR3 protein: CASSPLESLKFNEQFF. As DNA, the CDR3 is TGTGCCAGCAGCCCGCTCGAGTCCCTAAAGTTTAATGAGCAGTTCTTC.

V and J are TRBV4-3 and TRBJ2-1; 8 bases line up with TRBD2. CDR1 is LGHNA and CDR2 is YSLEER in the germline V gene. V gave up 1 base and J gave up 2 bases; unmatched junction bases: 7. The CDR3 sequence is 17 residues long. CDR3 residues: CASSQVAGGGPYNEQFF. DNA of the CDR3: TGCGCCAGCAGCCAAGTTGCGGGGGGCGGACCCTACAATGAGCAGTTCTTC.

The chain is built from TRBV5-1 and TRBJ2-5, with D perhaps TRBD1 (6 bases). Per the germline V gene, CDR1 is SGHRS and CDR2 is YFSETQ. This CDR3 is 16 amino acids long. Trimming shortened V by 4 bases and J by 5 bases, and 21 bases separated the two germline ends. CDR3 loop: CASSPNRQVKRETQYF. As DNA, the CDR3 is TGCGCCAGCAGCCCAAACCGACAGGTTAAGCGGGAGACCCAGTACTTC.

This chain joins TRBV27 and TRBJ1-2, with D tentatively TRBD1 (5 bases). This CDR3 is 14 amino acids long. The germline gives CDR1 MNHEY, CDR2 SMNVEV (reference sequence). The V end lost 3 bases, the J end lost 7 bases, and 15 bases lay between the germline ends. In DNA form, the CDR3 reads TGTGCCAGCAGTTTCCTCGGGGGGAAGAGTGGCTACACCTTC. This encodes CASSFLGGKSGYTF.

J is TRBJ2-7 and V is TRBV4-1, with D maybe TRBD2 (5 bases). Trimming removed 3 bases from V and 3 bases from J, with 12 bases in between. Germline V gene lookup returns CDR1 MGHRA and CDR2 YSYEKL. There are 14 residues in the CDR3. The CDR3 coding sequence is TGCGCCAGCAGCCATGGGGAGTTGGGCTACGAGCAGTACTTC. The encoded protein is CASSHGELGYEQYF.

The chain employs TRBV12-5 and TRBJ2-5; 7 bases line up with TRBD1. This CDR3 has 15 residues. CDR1 is LGHNT and CDR2 is FRNRAP in the germline V gene. The V and J ends lost 3 bases and 5 bases, in that order; junction bases with no gene match: 9. The CDR3 protein is CASGLGPGGRETQYF. CDR3 bases: TGTGCTAGTGGTTTAGGGCCAGGGGGTAGGGAGACCCAGTACTTC.

The chain has TRBV7-2 and TRBJ1-1; 8 bases align to TRBD1. This CDR3 is built from 17 residues. Germline V CDR1 and CDR2: SGHTA, FQGNSA. J was trimmed by 0 bases and V by 5 bases; bases with no gene match: 11. The CDR3 DNA reads TGTGCCAGCAGCCGCCGGGGGGCAGGGGGCTTGAACACTGAAGCTTTCTTT. Protein product: CASSRRGAGGLNTEAFF.

The chain joins TRBV28 to TRBJ1-2; D is undetermined. Germline CDR1 is MDHEN and CDR2 is SYDVKM. This CDR3 is built from 12 residues. Trimming pared 3 bases from V and 7 bases from J, leaving 9 bases between. CDR3: CASSFSPGGYTF. The CDR3 DNA reads as TGTGCCAGCAGTTTCTCCCCGGGTGGCTACACCTTC.